The TCR beta chain under discussion was sequenced for a study of regulatory and conventional T cells in RAG deficiency. Study as a whole: CID or atypical SCID patients with hypomorphic RAG mutations often have autoimmunity.

As for this clone: As yet, its antigen is unknown.

The study, taken as a whole, reports: Omenn patients showed >75% Treg-Tconv overlap and shorter CDR3 lengths.

Repertoires were generated with immunoSEQ multiplex PCR, while TCRdb's copy carries only in-frame clones and drops some. The sample gives around 1,300 clones, 80% of which show up once; 6% to 8.5% is in the top ten. Conventional CD4+ T cells were sorted from blood as CD25-low CD127-high cells. The V gene's germline CDR1 is LNHDA and CDR2 SQIVND (reference sequence). The CDR3 has 13 amino acids. V gave up 5 bases and J gave up 8 bases; unmatched junction bases: 5. The source of this sequence is a human donor with RAG deficiency presenting as severe combined immunodeficiency. The rearrangement joins TRBV19 to TRBJ2-1, with 8 bases lining up with TRBD2. The sequenced sample was CD4+ effector T cells sorted from blood. Here the CDR3 DNA reads TGTGCCAGTAGTCCGACGCGGGGGGATGAGCAGTTCTTC. Protein product: CASSPTRGDEQFF.